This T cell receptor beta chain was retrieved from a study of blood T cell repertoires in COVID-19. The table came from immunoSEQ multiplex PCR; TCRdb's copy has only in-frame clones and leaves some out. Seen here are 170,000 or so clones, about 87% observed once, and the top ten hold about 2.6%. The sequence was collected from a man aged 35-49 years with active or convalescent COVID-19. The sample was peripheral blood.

The DNA for the CDR3 is TGTGCCACCCGAAGGGAGGAGGATGAAAAACTGTTTTTT. Translated: CATRREEDEKLFF. The rearrangement joins TRBV10-3 to TRBJ1-4; D is uncertain. Trimming took 10 bases from V and 6 from J, leaving 15 bases between them. The CDR3 is 13 residues long. Germline V CDR1 and CDR2: ENHRY, SYGVKD.